The TCR beta chain described here comes from a study of blood T cell repertoires in COVID-19. Researchers sorted participants into cohorts using their self-reported clinical history. This clone is a singleton in its sample. The method was immunoSEQ multiplex PCR; TCRdb's version includes in-frame clones alone and lacks a portion of them. The repertoire holds approximately 200,000 clones, with nearly 90% as singletons. This TCR derives from a man aged 25 to 40 who had recovered from COVID-19. Material: PBMCs or T cells enriched from blood (not recorded which).

The CDR3: CASSITGGGNEQYF. The CDR3 DNA sequence: TGTGCCAGTAGTATCACAGGGGGCGGCAACGAGCAGTACTTC. The rearrangement links TRBV19 to TRBJ2-7; TRBD1 agrees at 9 bases. Germline-derived CDR1 and CDR2 are LNHDA and SQIVND (reference sequence). With 3 bases clipped from V and 5 bases from J, the junction kept 5 bases outside the gene matches. The CDR3 is 14 amino acids.